This entry lists 29 T cell receptor beta chains sequenced from one sample in a study of T cell changes during pregnancy in multiple sclerosis. Method: immunoSEQ multiplex PCR; TCRdb's copy keeps in-frame clones and lacks some. The sample includes tens of thousands of clones, approximately 90% of them seen just once. Sequencing was performed on peripheral blood, taken in the second trimester of pregnancy. These receptor sequences come from a female donor in good health, enrolled as a control in a pregnancy study.

The V gene is TRBV18, the J gene TRBJ1-3; D gene unclear. This CDR3 contains 15 residues. Between the trimmed V and J ends, which lost 4 bases and 3 bases, there was a span of 13 bases. From germline, CDR1 is KGHSH and CDR2 LQKENI. The CDR3 DNA is TGTGCCAGCTCACTAACTTCCGGGGTTGGAAACACCATATATTTT. Protein sequence: CASSLTSGVGNTIYF.

The chain recombines TRBV4-3 with TRBJ2-2; 10 bases fit TRBD2. The CDR3 is 18 amino acids. Looked up from germline, CDR1 is LGHNA and CDR2 is YSLEER. Trimming removed 4 bases from V and 7 bases from J; junction bases left unmatched: 15. CDR3 residues: CASSPLPGLAGVLGELFF. For the CDR3, the DNA is TGCGCCAGCAGCCCCCTACCCGGCCTAGCGGGAGTCCTCGGGGAGCTGTTTTTT.

This rearrangement joins TRBV5-1 to TRBJ1-2; D is unclear. Germline loops: CDR1 SGHRS, CDR2 YFSETQ. Trimming took 4 bases from V and 2 from J, leaving 21 bases between them. The CDR3 length is 17 residues. CDR3 nucleotide sequence: TGCGCCAGCAGCCCATACCCCGGAGGATTGACCAACTATGGCTACACCTTC. It yields the protein CASSPYPGGLTNYGYTF.

This rearrangement joins TRBV2 to TRBJ2-1, with D unclear. Germline-derived CDR1 and CDR2 are SNHLY and FYNNEI. V lost 7 bases to trimming and J lost 0 bases, with 7 bases between them. This CDR3 is built from 13 residues. The CDR3 protein is CASISDSYNEQFF. CDR3 DNA: TGTGCCAGCATCAGCGACTCCTACAATGAGCAGTTCTTC.

The chain carries TRBV4-1 and TRBJ1-1, with D possibly being TRBD1 (5 bases). Per germline, CDR1 MGHRA and CDR2 YSYEKL. Between the trimmed V and J ends, which lost 3 bases and 4 bases, there was a span of 18 bases. CDR3 length equals 16 residues. The CDR3 is CASSHVNLRGGTEAFF. CDR3 nucleotide sequence: TGCGCCAGCAGCCACGTAAATTTGCGGGGGGGCACTGAAGCTTTCTTT.

The chain carries TRBV5-5 and TRBJ2-7, with a possible D match to TRBD2 (5 bases). Trimming removed 4 bases from V and 1 base from J, with 12 bases in between. Germline-derived CDR1 and CDR2 are SGHKS and YYEKEE (reference sequence). CDR3 length equals 14 residues. CDR3 coding DNA: TGTGCCAGCAGCATCGCCCTAGCTTCCTACGAGCAGTACTTC. Its protein product is CASSIALASYEQYF.

J is TRBJ2-1 and V is TRBV9; 11 bases fit TRBD1. V was pared by 0 bases and J by 7 bases, with 3 bases of the junction left unmatched. The CDR3 runs 15 residues. The germline V gene has CDR1 SGDLS and CDR2 YYNGEE. The CDR3 DNA reads TGTGCCAGCAGCGTAGAGGGACAGGGGGGAAATGAGCAGTTCTTC. The encoded protein is CASSVEGQGGNEQFF. Looking up the rest from reference TRBV9 and TRBJ2-1 gives the full variable domain: DSGVTQTPKHLITATGQRVTLRCSPRSGDLSVYWYQQSLDQGLQFLIQYYNGEERAKGNILERFSAQQFPDLHSELNLSSLELGDSALYFCASSVEGQGGNEQFFGPGTRLTVL.

Written as DNA, the CDR3 is TGCGCCAGCAGCTTTTCTAGCGGCCAAGAGACCCAGTACTTC. It specifies CASSFSSGQETQYF. This chain joins TRBV5-1 and TRBJ2-5; 7 nucleotides agree with TRBD2. This CDR3 is 14 amino acids long. J was trimmed by 1 base and V by 2 bases; bases with no gene match: 2. In germline, CDR1 is SGHRS, CDR2 YFSETQ.

V usage is TRBV10-3 and J usage is TRBJ2-1; 7 positions agree with TRBD2. J lost 5 bases, V lost 2 bases, and 6 bases had no gene match. There are 15 residues in the CDR3. The germline V gene has CDR1 ENHRY and CDR2 SYGVKD. DNA for the CDR3: TGTGCCATCAGTGAGGCTAGCGGCCTTCACAATGAGCAGTTCTTC. It encodes CAISEASGLHNEQFF.

The chain carries TRBV29-1 and TRBJ1-1; 7 nucleotides agree with TRBD1. CDR3 length: 15 amino acids. V was pared by 0 bases and J by 1 base, with 5 bases of the junction left unmatched. The germline CDR1 and CDR2 sequences are SQVTM and ANQGSEA. The CDR3 region is CSVEDAQGGNTEAFF. CDR3 DNA sequence: TGCAGCGTTGAAGACGCCCAGGGGGGGAACACTGAAGCTTTCTTT.

The V and J genes are TRBV6-1 and TRBJ2-1, with D perhaps TRBD2 (6 bases). V gave up 7 bases and J gave up 9 bases, with 16 bases separating them. The CDR3 consists of 13 residues. The germline CDR1 and CDR2 sequences are MNHNS and SASEGT. This CDR3 reads CASMGRVGGEQFF. The CDR3 DNA sequence: TGTGCCAGCATGGGTCGCGTCGGGGGTGAGCAGTTCTTC.

The genes are TRBV28 and TRBJ1-1; tentative D call: TRBD1 (6 bases). Germline lookup yields CDR1 MDHEN and CDR2 SYDVKM. The V gene lost 3 bases and the J gene lost 1 base, with 9 bases spanning the gap. The CDR3 covers 14 residues. Written as DNA, the CDR3 is TGTGCCAGCAGTTTTGACAGGAGGAACACTGAAGCTTTCTTT. Its protein is CASSFDRRNTEAFF.

The V gene is TRBV4-1, the J gene TRBJ1-2; possibly TRBD1 for D (5 bases). Germline CDR1 is MGHRA and CDR2 is YSYEKL. The CDR3 sequence is 15 residues long. V lost 0 bases, J lost 4 bases, and 12 bases lay in between. The CDR3 protein is CASSQEATDRYGYTF. CDR3 bases: TGCGCCAGCAGCCAAGAGGCGACAGATCGCTATGGCTACACCTTC.

The chain links TRBV5-1 to TRBJ1-2; D is possibly TRBD1 (5 bases). The CDR3 extends over 12 amino acids. Germline V gene data show CDR1 as SGHRS and CDR2 as YFSETQ. Between the trimmed V and J ends, which lost 0 bases and 6 bases, there was a span of 6 bases. The CDR3 loop is CASSLDRNGYTF. The DNA for the CDR3 is TGCGCCAGCAGCTTGGACAGGAATGGCTACACCTTC.

This sequence joins TRBV7-8 and TRBJ1-5, with D possibly TRBD1 on 5 matching bases. V was clipped by 2 bases and J by 0 bases, with 11 bases between them. This CDR3 is built from 16 residues. The germline gives CDR1 SGHVS, CDR2 FQNEAQ. CDR3 DNA sequence: TGTGCCAGCAGCTTATTCGGAGGGGTTAGCAATCAGCCCCAGCATTTT. Amino acids: CASSLFGGVSNQPQHF.

The chain recombines TRBV28 with TRBJ2-7, with a tentative D call TRBD1 (6 bases). Looked up from germline, CDR1 is MDHEN and CDR2 is SYDVKM. The length of the CDR3 is 16 residues. Trimming removed 3 bases at V and 4 bases at J, with 19 bases between. This chain's CDR3 is CASSFGGGVRRYEQYF. The CDR3 coding sequence is TGTGCCAGCAGTTTTGGTGGGGGCGTAAGGAGGTACGAGCAGTACTTC.

This chain links TRBV30 with TRBJ1-2; maybe TRBD1 (6 bases). V was shortened by 5 bases and J by 4 bases, with 8 bases between the two germline ends. This CDR3 is built from 11 residues. Germline V lookup: CDR1 GTSNPN, CDR2 SVGIG (reference sequence). This CDR3 reads CAWGQLYGYTF. For the CDR3, the DNA is TGTGCCTGGGGACAGCTCTATGGCTACACCTTC.

The genes are TRBV28 and TRBJ2-7; D ambiguous. Germline lookup yields CDR1 MDHEN and CDR2 SYDVKM. The CDR3 runs to 16 residues. With 3 bases removed from V and 1 base from J, the gap between germline ends came to 16 bases. The CDR3 region has the DNA TGTGCCAGCAGTTTTCCCTCGGCGGCCGGATCCTACGAGCAGTACTTC. This translates into CASSFPSAAGSYEQYF.

The rearrangement links TRBV18 to TRBJ2-3; D remains ambiguous. This CDR3 comprises 14 residues. Germline V gives CDR1 KGHSH, CDR2 LQKENI. V was clipped by 3 bases and J by 3 bases, with 10 bases between them. CDR3 protein: CASSPERGTDTQYF. CDR3 DNA: TGTGCCAGCTCACCGGAGCGTGGGACAGATACGCAGTATTTT.

V is TRBV7-2 and J is TRBJ2-7, with 7 bases that match TRBD1. Germline CDR1 SGHTA, CDR2 FQGNSA. The CDR3 runs 14 residues. V was pared by 5 bases and J by 2 bases, with 6 bases of the junction left unmatched. The CDR3 reads CASSVRDRTYEQYF. CDR3 bases: TGTGCCAGCAGCGTTCGGGACAGAACCTACGAGCAGTACTTC.

The chain recombines TRBV29-1 with TRBJ1-5, with TRBD1 identical over 9 bases. This CDR3 spans 14 amino acids. J was trimmed by 4 bases and V by 5 bases; bases with no gene match: 6. CDR1 is SQVTM, CDR2 ANQGSEA, per germline. CDR3 bases: TGCAGCGTTTGGGACAGGGCGAGTAATCAGCCCCAGCATTTT. This gives the protein CSVWDRASNQPQHF. Full variable domain (outside the CDR3, taken from reference TRBV29-1 and TRBJ1-5): SAVISQKPSRDICQRGTSLTIQCQVDSQVTMMFWYRQQPGQSLTLIATANQGSEATYESGFVIDKFPISRPNLTFSTLTVSNMSPEDSSIYLCSVWDRASNQPQHFGDGTRLSIL.

The chain links TRBV11-2 to TRBJ2-7; TRBD1 might be the D (5 bases). Trimming left V 1 base short and J 3 bases short, with 13 bases between. Germline V gene data show CDR1 as SGHAT and CDR2 as FQNNGV. The CDR3 sequence is 15 residues long. The CDR3 DNA is TGTGCCAGCAGCTTAGGGCAGGGTAGAAACTACGAGCAGTACTTC. This encodes CASSLGQGRNYEQYF.

CDR3 sequence (DNA): TGTGCCAGCAGTTCCCCCAGCTCCTACAATGAGCAGTTCTTC. It translates to CASSSPSSYNEQFF. The chain is built from TRBV27 and TRBJ2-1, with D hard to call. This CDR3 comprises 14 residues. The V end lost 4 bases, the J end lost 0 bases, and 7 bases lay between the germline ends. Germline lookup yields CDR1 MNHEY and CDR2 SMNVEV (reference sequence).

The CDR3, as DNA: TGCGCCAGCAGCCACTCAGGGTCAGCAGTTGAAGCTTTCTTT. Translated: CASSHSGSAVEAFF. The chain joins TRBV4-3 to TRBJ1-1, with a possible D match to TRBD1 (5 bases). Germline CDR1 LGHNA, CDR2 YSLEER. Trimming took off 3 bases at V and 7 bases at J, with 15 bases between the two ends. This CDR3 is 14 amino acids long.

A single count supports this clone. The rearrangement links TRBV7-8 to TRBJ1-1; D is undetermined. The germline gives CDR1 SGHVS, CDR2 FQNEAQ. The CDR3 extends over 14 amino acids. Trimming took off 2 bases at V and 3 bases at J, with 10 bases between the two ends. The CDR3 bases are TGTGCCAGCAGCTTAAGTGAGTCGCACACTGAAGCTTTCTTT. Amino acid sequence: CASSLSESHTEAFF.

The V call is TRBV29-1, the J call TRBJ1-2; 8 bases align to TRBD1. The CDR3 totals 13 residues. Germline-derived CDR1 and CDR2 are SQVTM and ANQGSEA. Trimming cost V 7 bases and J 0 bases; bases outside gene matches: 4. CDR3 loop: CSAQQGANYGYTF. The CDR3 DNA reads as TGCAGCGCACAACAGGGGGCTAACTATGGCTACACCTTC.

The genes are TRBV6-5 and TRBJ2-1, with a weak D call TRBD1 (6 bases). Trimming shortened V by 6 bases and J by 4 bases, and 7 bases separated the two germline ends. The CDR3 has 12 amino acids. Germline V CDR1 and CDR2: MNHEY, SVGAGI. The CDR3 DNA is TGTGCCAGCAGAGGACAGTACAATGAGCAGTTCTTC. This translates into CASRGQYNEQFF.

V gene TRBV27 combines with J gene TRBJ2-7; 16 bases fit TRBD2. The V and J ends lost 6 bases and 7 bases, in that order; junction bases with no gene match: 15. The germline CDR1 and CDR2 sequences are MNHEY and SMNVEV (reference sequence). The CDR3 runs to 18 residues. This CDR3 reads CASSPPGLAGGRVREQYF. CDR3 DNA: TGTGCCAGCAGCCCCCCGGGACTAGCGGGGGGGCGTGTGAGGGAGCAGTACTTC.

V is TRBV2 and J is TRBJ1-2, with a weak D call TRBD1 (5 bases). The V end was cut by 1 base, the J end by 0 bases, with 9 bases between. Germline V gene data show CDR1 as SNHLY and CDR2 as FYNNEI. The CDR3 runs to 15 residues. The CDR3 nucleotides are TGTGCCAGCAGTGAAGTTTGGGGGGCTAACTATGGCTACACCTTC. It yields the protein CASSEVWGANYGYTF. Together with reference TRBV2 and TRBJ1-2, the CDR3 gives the full variable domain: EPEVTQTPSHQVTQMGQEVILRCVPISNHLYFYWYRQILGQKVEFLVSFYNNEISEKSEIFDDQFSVERPDGSNFTLKIRSTKLEDSAMYFCASSEVWGANYGYTFGSGTRLTVV.